This T cell receptor beta chain is from a study of shared clonotypes between healthy human individuals. Study-level findings and limits: Among the subsets, naive ones generally showed larger estimated richness than memory ones.

In the original processing: Junction-only immunoSEQ data arrived without quality scores, meaning filtering differed. The table came from immunoSEQ multiplex PCR; TCRdb's copy has only in-frame clones and leaves some out. That table is the source of V, J and clone size, and D and trimming were worked out from the DNA. The sample comprises 600,000 to 750,000 clones, 72% of which are singletons, and approximately 1.7% rests with the top ten. The CDR3 has 16 amino acids. Trimming took off 1 base at V and 0 bases at J, with 10 bases between the two ends. Per germline, CDR1 SGHAT and CDR2 FQNNGV. In the case of this clone: Its specificity is not known.

J is TRBJ2-1 and V is TRBV11-2; D not certain. Sequencing was carried out using memory CD4+ T cells sorted from blood. Sample subset: CD45RA-negative fraction. This TCR was recovered from a young woman in good health. The DNA for the CDR3 is TGTGCCAGCAGCTTAGGGAACCGAAACTCCTACAATGAGCAGTTCTTC. This codes for CASSLGNRNSYNEQFF.